A single T cell receptor (beta chain) is shown here with its context. What it recognizes is unknown. The germline V gene encodes CDR1 SQVTM and CDR2 ANQGSEA. Trimming took 4 bases from V and 0 from J, leaving 19 bases between them. CDR3 length: 17 amino acids. This record belongs to a study of OX40 agonist ivuxolimab in advanced cancers. Turning to the study itself: Every patient in dose escalation had hepatocellular carcinoma, melanoma, renal cell or head and neck cancer. General study results and limits: The investigators did not determine what antigen specificity the expanded peripheral T cells had.

Data came from immunoSEQ multiplex PCR; TCRdb stores just in-frame clones and leaves some out. The sample includes 45,000 to 50,000 clones, roughly nine tenths of them seen just once. The sequence derives from an adult with an advanced solid tumor such as melanoma, head and neck, liver or kidney cancer. The chain couples TRBV29-1 to TRBJ2-4, with D possibly TRBD1 on 5 matching bases. The sample consisted of CD4+ or CD8+ T cells sorted from blood, taken in a trial of the OX40 agonist ivuxolimab. The DNA of the CDR3 is TGCAGCGTTGGGGGCAGAGAAAATTCTCTAGCCAAAAACATTCAGTACTTC. Translated, it gives CSVGGRENSLAKNIQYF.